One and the same sample provided the 7 T cell receptor beta chains below, sequenced in a study of technical replicates of blood from several donors. TCRdb's table, derived via immunoSEQ multiplex PCR, lists solely in-frame clones and lacks some. Of roughly 90,000 clones detected, over 85% appear once; the ten largest clones hold about 0.22%. The sample comprised T cells isolated from PBMCs. Source of these receptors: a human donor in good health.

This rearrangement joins TRBV5-1 to TRBJ1-6; 7 nucleotides line up with TRBD1. This CDR3 has 17 residues. Trimming took 4 bases from V and 10 from J; bases not matched to a gene: 17. CDR1 is SGHRS, CDR2 YFSETQ, per germline. The CDR3 DNA reads as TGCGCCAGCAGCCGAACATTCACACAAGGGGGCAGATCACCCCTCCACTTT. Residues: CASSRTFTQGGRSPLHF.

CDR3: CASRTERGSYEQYF. The CDR3 DNA follows: TGTGCCAGTAGAACTGAGAGGGGGTCCTACGAGCAGTACTTC. The chain has TRBV19 and TRBJ2-7; possible D gene TRBD1, 6 bases. In germline, CDR1 is LNHDA, CDR2 SQIVND (reference sequence). The CDR3 consists of 14 residues. Trimming left V 6 bases short and J 1 base short, with 13 bases between.

The chain joins TRBV6-5 to TRBJ1-3; D gene uncertain. V shed 6 bases and J shed 0 bases, with 9 bases lying between them. There are 14 residues in the CDR3. Per the germline V gene, CDR1 is MNHEY and CDR2 is SVGAGI. Here the CDR3 reads CASSRQNSGNTIYF. In DNA form, the CDR3 reads TGTGCCAGCAGCCGACAAAACTCTGGAAACACCATATATTTT.

The chain carries TRBV2 and TRBJ2-7, with a possible D match to TRBD2 (6 bases). Trimming stripped 5 bases from V and 4 bases from J, with 15 bases between. The CDR3 consists of 14 residues. Germline V gene data show CDR1 as SNHLY and CDR2 as FYNNEI. The CDR3 sequence: CASSPDYLTYEQYF. Written as DNA, the CDR3 is TGTGCCAGCAGTCCGGACTATTTAACTTACGAGCAGTACTTC.

This clone came up once. The chain joins TRBV19 to TRBJ1-4; 11 bases line up with TRBD1. The germline gives CDR1 LNHDA, CDR2 SQIVND (reference sequence). The CDR3 runs to 14 residues. V was pared by 5 bases and J by 7 bases, with 3 bases of the junction left unmatched. CDR3 in amino acids: CASSFGTGGEKLFF. Written as DNA, the CDR3 is TGTGCCAGTAGTTTCGGGACAGGGGGTGAAAAACTGTTTTTT.

The rearrangement links TRBV28 to TRBJ2-1, with 7 nucleotides matching TRBD2. V dropped 6 bases and J dropped 9; count of bases not matched to a gene: 14. CDR3 length: 15 residues. CDR1 and CDR2 (germline): MDHEN, SYDVKM. Here the CDR3 reads CASSRSGEGHSEQFF. CDR3 coding DNA: TGTGCCAGCAGCCGCAGCGGGGAGGGCCACAGTGAGCAGTTCTTC.

The V and J genes are TRBV18 and TRBJ2-3; 7 bases match TRBD2. The CDR3 spans 16 residues. The germline V gene has CDR1 KGHSH and CDR2 LQKENI. V shed 3 bases and J 1 base; nucleotides not matched to a gene: 7. CDR3 nucleotides: TGTGCCAGCTCACCGGCGGGGGTCGGGGGCACAGATACGCAGTATTTT. Amino acid sequence: CASSPAGVGGTDTQYF.